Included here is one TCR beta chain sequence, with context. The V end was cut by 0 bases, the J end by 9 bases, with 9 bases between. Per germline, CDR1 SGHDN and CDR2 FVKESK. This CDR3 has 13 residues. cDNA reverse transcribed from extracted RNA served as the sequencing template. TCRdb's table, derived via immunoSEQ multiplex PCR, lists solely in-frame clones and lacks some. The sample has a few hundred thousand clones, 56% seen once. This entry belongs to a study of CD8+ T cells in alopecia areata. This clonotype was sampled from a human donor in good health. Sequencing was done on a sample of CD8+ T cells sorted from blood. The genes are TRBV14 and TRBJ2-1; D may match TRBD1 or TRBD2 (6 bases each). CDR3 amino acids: CASSQDWGAEQFF. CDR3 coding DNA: TGTGCCAGCAGCCAAGATTGGGGGGCTGAGCAGTTCTTC.